What follows describes a single T cell receptor beta chain. The antigen is undetermined. The data were obtained in a study of T cell responses to AZD1222 COVID-19 vaccine. Notes on the study in general: Two doses of AZD1222 preceded a rise in Spike-specific TCR breadth and depth.

V gave up 7 bases and J gave up 6 bases, with 12 bases separating them. The CDR3 is 12 residues long. Germline CDR1 reads SQVTM; CDR2 reads ANQGSEA. Repertoires were generated with immunoSEQ multiplex PCR, while TCRdb's copy carries only in-frame clones and drops some. This sample carries approximately 190,000 clones, 94% of them seen once, and the ten largest clones take roughly 9.2%. The receptor was derived from an adult in good health. Material: peripheral blood, obtained on day 0 of AZD1222 vaccination. This chain uses TRBV29-1 with TRBJ2-2; D is unclear. The CDR3: CSAERKPGELFF. The CDR3 nucleotides read TGCAGCGCCGAAAGAAAACCCGGGGAGCTGTTTTTT.